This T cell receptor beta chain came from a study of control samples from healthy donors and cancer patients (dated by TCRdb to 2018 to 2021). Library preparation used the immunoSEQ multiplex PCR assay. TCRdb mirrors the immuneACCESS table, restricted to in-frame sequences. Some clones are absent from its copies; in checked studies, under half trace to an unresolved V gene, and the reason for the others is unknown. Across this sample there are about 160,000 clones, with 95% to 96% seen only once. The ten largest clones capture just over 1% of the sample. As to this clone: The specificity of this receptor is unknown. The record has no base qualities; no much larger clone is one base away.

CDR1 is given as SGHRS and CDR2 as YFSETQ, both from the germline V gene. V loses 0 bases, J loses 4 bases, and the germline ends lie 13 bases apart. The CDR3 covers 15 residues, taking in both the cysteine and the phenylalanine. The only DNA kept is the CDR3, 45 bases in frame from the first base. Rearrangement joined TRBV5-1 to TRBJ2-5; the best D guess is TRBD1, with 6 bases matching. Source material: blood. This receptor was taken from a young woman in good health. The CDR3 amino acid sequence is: CASSLESGVGETQYF. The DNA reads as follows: TGCGCCAGCAGCTTGGAGTCAGGGGTAGGAGAGACCCAGTACTTC.